The 16 T cell receptor beta chains given below trace back to one sample, sequenced in a study of T-cell reconstitution after alpha-beta-depleted transplantation in children. The authors prepared the TCRbeta library with unique molecular identifiers. TCRdb re-called the PCR reads through MiXCR, storing one row per CDR3 protein. The table records more than 200,000 distinct CDR3 sequences, 17% of them present only once. The input for sequencing was PBMCs, mostly from graft donor cells, taken 360 days after TCRalphabeta/CD19-depleted stem cell transplant. The receptors were gathered from a male patient under 10 years old who had a stem cell transplant for acute lymphoblastic leukemia, so the T cells may come from the graft donor.

The chain carries TRBV10-3 and TRBJ2-2; D remains ambiguous. The CDR3 loop spans 11 amino acids. CDR1 and CDR2 (germline): ENHRY, SYGVKD. With 10 bases removed from V and 7 bases from J, the gap between germline ends came to 10 bases. In DNA, the CDR3 is TGTGCCACGCGCAGTGGCGGGGAGCTGTTTTTT. It specifies CATRSGGELFF.

This chain links TRBV29-1 with TRBJ2-7; 11 positions agree with TRBD1. The CDR3 has 13 residues. Germline values: CDR1 SQVTM, CDR2 ANQGSEA. V was clipped by 6 bases and J by 2 bases; unmatched bases: 3. In DNA, the CDR3 is TGCAGCGTGGGACAGGGGGTTACCTACGAGCAGTACTTC. It codes for CSVGQGVTYEQYF.

This clonotype was recorded a few times. The chain links TRBV24-1 to TRBJ2-1; the match to TRBD2 covers 7 bases. Germline loops: CDR1 KGHDR, CDR2 SFDVKD. V lost 5 bases, J lost 4 bases, and 1 base stayed unmatched. The CDR3 is made up of 13 amino acids. CDR3 sequence: CATSGGGYNEQFF. In DNA form, the CDR3 reads TGTGCCACCAGTGGGGGGGGGTACAATGAGCAGTTCTTC.

This chain uses TRBV20-1 with TRBJ2-7; TRBD2 matches 11 bases. The length of the CDR3 is 13 residues. Trimming took 6 bases from V and 4 from J; bases not matched to a gene: 5. Germline V gene lookup returns CDR1 DFQATT and CDR2 SNEGSKA (reference sequence). CDR3 coding DNA: TGCAGTGCAATCGGGACTAGCGGATACGAGCAGTACTTC. Translating gives CSAIGTSGYEQYF.

The chain recombines TRBV12-3 or TRBV12-4 with TRBJ2-1; D perhaps matches TRBD2 (7 bases). The CDR3 sequence is 15 residues long. V dropped 4 bases and J dropped 7 bases, with 17 bases sitting between them. The CDR3 sequence: CASSYLGGVRNEQFF. The CDR3 DNA reads as TGTGCCAGCAGTTACCTAGGGGGGGTCCGGAATGAGCAGTTCTTC.

This clonotype showed up just a few times. V usage is TRBV6-1 and J usage is TRBJ2-7; D remains ambiguous. This CDR3 spans 13 amino acids. Germline CDR1 MNHNS, CDR2 SASEGT. Deletions cut 6 bases from V and 2 bases from J, with 11 bases between. The CDR3 here is CASSFYGPYEQYF. DNA for the CDR3: TGTGCCAGCAGCTTCTACGGGCCCTACGAGCAGTACTTC.

The gene calls are TRBV7-9 and TRBJ1-2, with 7 bases lining up with TRBD1. The CDR3 loop spans 16 amino acids. Trimming removed 1 base from V and 3 bases from J; junction bases left unmatched: 8. CDR1 is SEHNR and CDR2 is FQNEAQ in the germline V gene (reference sequence). The CDR3 reads CASSLGQGSKDYGYTF. Written as DNA, the CDR3 is TGTGCCAGCAGCTTAGGACAGGGTTCGAAGGACTATGGCTACACCTTC.

This clonotype occurred many times. V and J are TRBV28 and TRBJ2-1; TRBD1 matches 9 bases. The germline CDR1 and CDR2 sequences are MDHEN and SYDVKM. Losses at the gene ends were 8 bases for V and 8 bases for J; bases not matched to a gene: 7. The CDR3 sequence is 13 residues long. The CDR3 nucleotides are TGTGCCAGCCGGGACAGGGCAATCGATGAGCAGTTCTTC. Translated, it gives CASRDRAIDEQFF.

This sequence joins TRBV7-2 and TRBJ2-2; no clear D. V was shortened by 4 bases and J by 6 bases, with 6 bases between the two germline ends. Germline assignment: CDR1 SGHTA and CDR2 FQGNSA. This CDR3 has 12 residues. The CDR3 DNA reads TGTGCCAGCAGCTCCTTGGCCGGGGAGCTGTTTTTT. Translation gives CASSSLAGELFF.

Notes on this clonotype: Since the CDR3 does not end with the conserved phenylalanine or tryptophan, this likely comes from a read error. In DNA form, the CDR3 reads TGTGCCAGCAGTTTATGGGACAACTCGAACACTGAAGCTTTCTAT. Protein: CASSLWDNSNTEAFY. This chain links TRBV12-3 or TRBV12-4 with TRBJ1-1; TRBD1 might be the D (6 bases). This CDR3 comprises 15 residues. V lost 2 bases and J 1 base, leaving 11 bases between the germline ends.

As to this clonotype: The junction and the germline gene differ at one end; a read error may be behind it. The CDR3: CAGSPFNREETQYF. For the CDR3, the DNA is TGTGCCGGCAGCCCTTTTAACCGGGAGGAGACCCAGTACTTC. This rearrangement joins TRBV6-2 or TRBV6-3 to TRBJ2-5; D is perhaps TRBD2 (6 bases). This CDR3 spans 14 amino acids. From germline, CDR1 is MNHEY and CDR2 SVGEGT.

The table lists this clonotype with a few counts. V usage is TRBV20-1 and J usage is TRBJ2-1; D is possibly TRBD2 (5 bases). The CDR3 has 13 amino acids. V lost 0 bases, J lost 7 bases, and 10 bases lay in between. The germline gives CDR1 DFQATT, CDR2 SNEGSKA (reference sequence). Here the CDR3 DNA reads TGCAGTGCTAGAGATACTAGTAGGAATGAGCAGTTCTTC. Its protein product is CSARDTSRNEQFF.

V usage is TRBV6-5 and J usage is TRBJ2-1; possibly TRBD2 for D (6 bases). V shed 0 bases and J shed 6 bases, with 12 bases lying between them. CDR1 and CDR2 from the germline V gene are MNHEY and SVGAGI. This CDR3 has 15 amino acids. Here the CDR3 reads CASSYSGTQPNEQFF. In nucleotides, the CDR3 is TGTGCCAGCAGTTACTCCGGGACTCAACCCAATGAGCAGTTCTTC.

This clonotype was found many times. The chain links TRBV5-1 to TRBJ1-1; D is unresolved. This CDR3 spans 16 amino acids. The germline CDR1 and CDR2 sequences are SGHRS and YFSETQ. Trimming took 0 bases from V and 1 from J, leaving 13 bases between them. In DNA form, the CDR3 reads TGCGCCAGCAGCTTGGGGGTAGGACTGGCGAACACTGAAGCTTTCTTT. Residues: CASSLGVGLANTEAFF.

J is TRBJ2-1 and V is TRBV30, with D perhaps given as TRBD1 or TRBD2 (8 bases each). Germline assignment: CDR1 GTSNPN and CDR2 SVGIG (reference sequence). Trimming removed 4 bases from V and 9 bases from J, with 25 bases in between. CDR3 length equals 16 residues. The CDR3: CAWTTWTGTSWGEQFF. The CDR3 nucleotides are TGTGCCTGGACGACCTGGACAGGGACTAGTTGGGGTGAGCAGTTCTTC.

This chain joins TRBV4-3 and TRBJ2-3, with 8 bases that match TRBD1. V was clipped by 6 bases and J by 5 bases; unmatched bases: 19. In germline, CDR1 is LGHNA, CDR2 YSLEER. The CDR3 length is 18 residues. Written as DNA, the CDR3 is TGCGCCAGCAGTCAAAACCGACAGGGGAGGCTTTTCGGAGATACGCAGTATTTT. It encodes CASSQNRQGRLFGDTQYF.